What follows describes a single T cell receptor (beta chain). The antigen remains undetermined. This specimen comes from a study of blood T cells in healthy people across ages. Study-level information: About one barcoded beta molecule per two T cells was the capture yield of template switching. Findings and limits, study-wide: TCR beta diversity, measured per million T cells, fell in a roughly linear way with age.

Peripheral blood was drawn, roughly 10 milliliters per donor. Whenever a sample was processed, at least 6 million PBMCs were isolated. A second about 7 to 12 cycle PCR used barcoded and J-beta primers. One entry per CDR3 protein results from TCRdb running MiXCR on the 5' RACE reads. This sample has about 680,000 distinct CDR3 sequences; 45% to 50% occur once, and the top ten carry under 35%. The sequencing input was blood. The source is an older woman in good health.

The CDR3 DNA reads as TGCAGTGCTAGTCCGGATCCCTACGAGCAGTACTTC. This codes for CSASPDPYEQYF. J is TRBJ2-1 and V is TRBV20-1; D is uncertain. The DNA end is a closer match to TRBJ2-7, so the J assignment may be wrong. This CDR3 has 12 amino acids. The germline V gene encodes CDR1 DFQATT and CDR2 SNEGSKA (reference sequence).